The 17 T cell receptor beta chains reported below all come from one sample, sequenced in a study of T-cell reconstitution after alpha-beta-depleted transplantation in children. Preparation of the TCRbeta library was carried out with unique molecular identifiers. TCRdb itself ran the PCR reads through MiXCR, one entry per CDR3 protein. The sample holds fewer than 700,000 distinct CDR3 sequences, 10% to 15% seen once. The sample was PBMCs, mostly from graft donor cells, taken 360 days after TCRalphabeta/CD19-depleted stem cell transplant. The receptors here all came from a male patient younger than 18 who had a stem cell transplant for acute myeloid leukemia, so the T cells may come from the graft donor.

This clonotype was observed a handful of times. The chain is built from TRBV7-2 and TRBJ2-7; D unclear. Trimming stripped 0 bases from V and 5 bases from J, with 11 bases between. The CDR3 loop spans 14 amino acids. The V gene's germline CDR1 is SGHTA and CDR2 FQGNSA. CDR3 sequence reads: CASSLAGSIDEQYF. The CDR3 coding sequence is TGTGCCAGCAGCTTAGCGGGATCGATCGACGAGCAGTACTTC. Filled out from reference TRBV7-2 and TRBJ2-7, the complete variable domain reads GAGVSQSPSNKVTEKGKDVELRCDPISGHTALYWYRQSLGQGLEFLIYFQGNSAPDKSGLPSDRFSAERTGGSVSTLTIQRTQQEDSAVYLCASSLAGSIDEQYFGPGTRLTVT.

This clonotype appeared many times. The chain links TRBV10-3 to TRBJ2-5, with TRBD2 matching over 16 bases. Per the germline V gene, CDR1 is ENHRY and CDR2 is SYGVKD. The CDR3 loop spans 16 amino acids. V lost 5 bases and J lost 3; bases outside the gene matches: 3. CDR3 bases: TGTGCCATCAGTCGGGGACTAGCGGGAGGGGAAGAGACCCAGTACTTC. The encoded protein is CAISRGLAGGEETQYF.

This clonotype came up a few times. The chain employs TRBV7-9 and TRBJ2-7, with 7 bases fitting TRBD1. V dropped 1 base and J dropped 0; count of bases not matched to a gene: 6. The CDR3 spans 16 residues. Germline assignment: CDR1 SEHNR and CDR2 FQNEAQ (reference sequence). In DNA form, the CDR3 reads TGTGCCAGCAGCTTAGTCTGGACAGGAAACTCCTACGAGCAGTACTTC. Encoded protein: CASSLVWTGNSYEQYF.

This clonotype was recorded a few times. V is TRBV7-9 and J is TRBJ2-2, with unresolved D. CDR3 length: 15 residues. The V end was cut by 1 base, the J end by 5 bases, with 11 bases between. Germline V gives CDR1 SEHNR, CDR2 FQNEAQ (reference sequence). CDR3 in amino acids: CASSLVVPLTGELFF. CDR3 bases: TGTGCCAGCAGCTTAGTAGTCCCTTTGACCGGGGAGCTGTTTTTT.

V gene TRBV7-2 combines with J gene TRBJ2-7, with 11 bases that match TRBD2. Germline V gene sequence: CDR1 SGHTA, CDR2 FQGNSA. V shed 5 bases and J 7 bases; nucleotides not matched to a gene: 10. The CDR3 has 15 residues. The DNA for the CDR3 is TGTGCCAGCAGCGAGCAACTAGCGGGGGTTGGGGAGCAGTACTTC. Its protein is CASSEQLAGVGEQYF.

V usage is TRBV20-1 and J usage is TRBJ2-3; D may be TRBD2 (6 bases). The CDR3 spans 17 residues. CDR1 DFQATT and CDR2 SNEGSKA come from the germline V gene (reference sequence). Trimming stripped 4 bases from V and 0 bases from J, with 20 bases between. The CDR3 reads CSATKFSGTSSTDTQYF. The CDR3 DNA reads TGCAGTGCTACCAAATTTAGCGGTACATCTAGCACAGATACGCAGTATTTT.

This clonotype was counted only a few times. The DNA of the CDR3 is TGTGCCACCAGTGACCTAGCGGGACGGGGCACAGATACGCAGTATTTT. Translated: CATSDLAGRGTDTQYF. The rearrangement joins TRBV24-1 to TRBJ2-3, with TRBD2 matching over 9 bases. The length of the CDR3 is 16 residues. The V segment lost 4 bases and the J segment 1 base; nucleotides outside the gene matches: 5. Germline V gives CDR1 KGHDR, CDR2 SFDVKD.

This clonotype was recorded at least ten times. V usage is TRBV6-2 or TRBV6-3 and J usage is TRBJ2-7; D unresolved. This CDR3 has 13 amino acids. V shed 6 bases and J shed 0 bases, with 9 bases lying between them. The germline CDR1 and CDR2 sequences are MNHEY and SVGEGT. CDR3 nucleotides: TGTGCCAGCAGGAGCCCCAGCTCCTACGAGCAGTACTTC. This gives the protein CASRSPSSYEQYF.

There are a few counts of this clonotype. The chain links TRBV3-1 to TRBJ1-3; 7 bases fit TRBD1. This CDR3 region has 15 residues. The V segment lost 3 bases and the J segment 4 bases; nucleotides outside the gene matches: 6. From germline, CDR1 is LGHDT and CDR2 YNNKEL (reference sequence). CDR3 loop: CASSHNTGAGNTIYF. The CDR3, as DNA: TGTGCCAGCAGCCACAATACAGGGGCCGGAAACACCATATATTTT.

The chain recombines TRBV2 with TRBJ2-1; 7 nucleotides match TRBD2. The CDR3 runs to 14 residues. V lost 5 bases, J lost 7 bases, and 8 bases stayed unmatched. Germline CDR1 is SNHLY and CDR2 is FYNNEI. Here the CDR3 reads CASSTGTNKNEQFF. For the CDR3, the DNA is TGTGCCAGCAGTACCGGGACTAACAAAAATGAGCAGTTCTTC.

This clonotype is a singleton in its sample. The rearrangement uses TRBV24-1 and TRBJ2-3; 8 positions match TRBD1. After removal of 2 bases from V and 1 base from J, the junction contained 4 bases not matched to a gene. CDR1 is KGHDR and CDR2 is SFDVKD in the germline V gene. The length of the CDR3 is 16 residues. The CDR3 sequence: CATSDSGTGRTDTQYF. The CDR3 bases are TGTGCCACCAGTGATTCTGGGACAGGTCGCACAGATACGCAGTATTTT.

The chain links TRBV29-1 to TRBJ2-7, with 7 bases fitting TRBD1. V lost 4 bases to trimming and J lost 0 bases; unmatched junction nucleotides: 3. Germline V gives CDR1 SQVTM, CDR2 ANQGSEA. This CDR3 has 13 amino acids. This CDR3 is CSVVGQDSYEQYF. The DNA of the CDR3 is TGCAGCGTTGTAGGACAGGACTCCTACGAGCAGTACTTC.

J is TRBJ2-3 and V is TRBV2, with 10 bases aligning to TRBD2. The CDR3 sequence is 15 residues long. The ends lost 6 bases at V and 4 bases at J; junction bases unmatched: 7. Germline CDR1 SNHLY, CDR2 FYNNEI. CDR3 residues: CASRSRTSGSDTQYF. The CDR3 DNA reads TGTGCCAGCAGATCGAGGACTAGCGGTTCAGATACGCAGTATTTT.

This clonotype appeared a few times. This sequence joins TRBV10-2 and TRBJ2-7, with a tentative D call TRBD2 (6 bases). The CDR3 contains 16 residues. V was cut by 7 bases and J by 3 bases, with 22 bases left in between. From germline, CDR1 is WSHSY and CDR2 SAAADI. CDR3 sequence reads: CASTASGLAWDYEQYF. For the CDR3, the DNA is TGCGCCAGCACCGCCTCGGGGCTAGCGTGGGACTACGAGCAGTACTTC.

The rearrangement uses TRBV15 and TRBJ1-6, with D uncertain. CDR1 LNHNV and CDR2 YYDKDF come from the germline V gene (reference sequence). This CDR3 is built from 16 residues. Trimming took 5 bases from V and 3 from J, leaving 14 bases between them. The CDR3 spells CATSGFPSDYNSPLHF. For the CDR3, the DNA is TGTGCCACCAGCGGCTTCCCGAGCGACTATAATTCACCCCTCCACTTT.

CDR3 sequence (DNA): TGTGCCAGCAGCCCCCAGAACATACTAGCGGGAGGGCCTCCCAGCACAGATACGCAGTATTTT. Translating gives CASSPQNILAGGPPSTDTQYF. This chain joins TRBV11-2 and TRBJ2-3; 13 bases are a match to TRBD2. Germline loops: CDR1 SGHAT, CDR2 FQNNGV. There are 21 residues in the CDR3. V was clipped by 5 bases and J by 0 bases; unmatched bases: 17.

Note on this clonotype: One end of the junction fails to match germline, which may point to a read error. The CDR3 DNA sequence: TGTGCTAGCAGCTTAACACTGGATCCCTACGAGCAGTACTTC. Protein sequence: CASSLTLDPYEQYF. The chain recombines TRBV7-7 with TRBJ2-7; D is uncertain. From germline, CDR1 is SSHAT and CDR2 FNYEAQ (reference sequence). This CDR3 spans 14 amino acids. Full variable domain (rest looked up from reference TRBV7-7 and TRBJ2-7): GAGVSQSPRYKVTKRGQDVTLRCDPISSHATLYWYQQALGQGPEFLTYFNYEAQPDKSGLPSDRFSAERPEGSISTLTIQRTEQRDSAMYRCASSLTLDPYEQYFGPGTRLTVT.